The 8 T cell receptor beta chains reported below all come from one sample, sequenced in a study of T cell responses to AZD1222 COVID-19 vaccine. Method: immunoSEQ multiplex PCR; TCRdb's copy keeps in-frame clones and lacks some. The data contain 130,000 or so clones, roughly 93% of them singletons. The sequenced sample was peripheral blood, obtained on day 0 of AZD1222 vaccination. These receptors were obtained from an adult in good health.

The chain uses TRBV28 and TRBJ1-4; tentatively, D is TRBD1 (6 bases). The germline V and J ends were trimmed by 7 bases and 0 bases, with 15 bases remaining between them. The CDR3 consists of 16 residues. CDR1 MDHEN and CDR2 SYDVKM come from the germline V gene. In DNA form, the CDR3 reads TGTGCCAGCACCTCAGTCAGGGGTGCAACTAATGAAAAACTGTTTTTT. This codes for CASTSVRGATNEKLFF.

This clone was seen a few times. The CDR3, as DNA: TGTGCCAGCAGCTTGGATCTAGCGGGAGGCCAAGAGACCCAGTACTTC. It yields the protein CASSLDLAGGQETQYF. The V call is TRBV5-4, the J call TRBJ2-5; 11 bases match TRBD2. The CDR3 length is 16 residues. The germline gives CDR1 SGHNT, CDR2 YYREEE (reference sequence). Unmatched junction bases numbered 2, after V lost 0 bases and J lost 1 base.

This chain joins TRBV7-9 and TRBJ2-5; D unresolved. The V end was cut by 1 base, the J end by 5 bases, with 8 bases between. CDR1 and CDR2 from the germline V gene are SEHNR and FQNEAQ (reference sequence). The CDR3 length is 13 residues. Written as DNA, the CDR3 is TGTGCCAGCAGCTTAGTGCGCCTGGAGACCCAGTACTTC. Translating it yields CASSLVRLETQYF.

The V gene is TRBV7-3, the J gene TRBJ1-1; perhaps TRBD1 as D (5 bases). With 5 bases removed from V and 1 base from J, the gap between germline ends came to 8 bases. Germline CDR1 reads SGHTA; CDR2 reads FQGTGA. This CDR3 is built from 13 residues. The CDR3 nucleotides are TGTGCCAGCAGCCCCCAGGGGAACACTGAAGCTTTCTTT. This translates into CASSPQGNTEAFF.

The chain joins TRBV28 to TRBJ2-1; the D gene is possibly TRBD1 (5 bases). CDR1 MDHEN and CDR2 SYDVKM come from the germline V gene. The CDR3 is 14 residues long. Trimming pared 3 bases from V and 4 bases from J, leaving 10 bases between. CDR3 residues: CASSFRVEYNEQFF. CDR3 coding DNA: TGTGCCAGCAGTTTCAGGGTTGAGTACAATGAGCAGTTCTTC.

The chain carries TRBV6-6 and TRBJ1-4, with a weak D call TRBD1 (5 bases). Germline CDR1 reads MNHNY; CDR2 reads SVGAGI (reference sequence). V was cut by 4 bases and J by 12 bases, with 15 bases left in between. This CDR3 spans 13 amino acids. In DNA, the CDR3 is TGTGCCAGCAGTTTGGGACTTTTGGAGCAACTGTTTTTT. It encodes CASSLGLLEQLFF.

J is TRBJ1-2 and V is TRBV4-2; 8 bases match TRBD1. The J segment lost 2 bases and the V segment lost 2 bases, leaving 13 bases of the junction unmatched. CDR3 length equals 18 residues. Germline assignment: CDR1 LGHNA and CDR2 YNFKEQ. In DNA form, the CDR3 reads TGTGCCAGCAGCCAAAGAAGAAACCGGGACAGGACGAACTATGGCTACACCTTC. Translation: CASSQRRNRDRTNYGYTF.

The chain has TRBV28 and TRBJ1-2; 8 bases are a match to TRBD1. V trimming: 4 bases; J trimming: 4 bases; junction bases outside the gene matches: 8. The germline gives CDR1 MDHEN, CDR2 SYDVKM. The CDR3 loop spans 15 amino acids. The CDR3 reads CASSSPRQGSYGYTF. CDR3 coding DNA: TGTGCCAGCAGTTCCCCCAGACAGGGGTCCTATGGCTACACCTTC.